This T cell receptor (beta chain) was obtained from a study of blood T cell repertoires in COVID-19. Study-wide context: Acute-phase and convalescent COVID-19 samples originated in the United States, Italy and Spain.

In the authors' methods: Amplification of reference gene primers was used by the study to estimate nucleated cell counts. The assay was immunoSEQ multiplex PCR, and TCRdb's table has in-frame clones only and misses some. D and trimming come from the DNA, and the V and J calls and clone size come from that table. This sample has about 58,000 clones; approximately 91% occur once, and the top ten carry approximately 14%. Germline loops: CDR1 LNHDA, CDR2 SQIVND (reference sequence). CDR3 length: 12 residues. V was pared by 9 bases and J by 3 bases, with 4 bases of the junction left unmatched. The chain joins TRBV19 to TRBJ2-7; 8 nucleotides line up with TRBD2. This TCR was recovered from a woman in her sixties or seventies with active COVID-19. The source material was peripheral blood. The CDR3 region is CASKGLGYEQYF. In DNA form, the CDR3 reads TGTGCCAGCAAGGGACTAGGCTACGAGCAGTACTTC.